Listed here are 5 T cell receptor beta chains from one sample, sequenced in a study of graft-versus-host responses after intestinal transplantation. Sequencing used immunoSEQ multiplex PCR; TCRdb keeps in-frame clones, though not all of them. The sample lists 15,000 to 20,000 clones, 80% occurring once. Both intraepithelial and lamina propria lymphocytes were released by processing graft tissue. The sequencing here drew on ileum tissue, taken roughly 3.5 months after intestinal transplant. These receptors were collected from a human patient who received an intestinal transplant, so some T cells may come from the graft donor.

CDR3 residues: CASRKYGGQPQHF. In DNA form, the CDR3 reads TGCGCCAGCAGAAAGTATGGGGGTCAGCCCCAGCATTTT. The chain has TRBV10-2 and TRBJ1-5; possibly TRBD1 for D (5 bases). The CDR3 extends over 13 amino acids. Deletions cut 6 bases from V and 6 bases from J, with 12 bases between. CDR1 is WSHSY and CDR2 is SAAADI in the germline V gene.

The V call is TRBV29-1, the J call TRBJ1-1; the match to TRBD1 covers 7 bases. Germline V gene data show CDR1 as SQVTM and CDR2 as ANQGSEA. V was pared by 2 bases and J by 6 bases, with 3 bases of the junction left unmatched. CDR3 size: 12 residues. The CDR3 bases are TGCAGCGTTGAATACAGGGGTGCTGAAGCTTTCTTT. It translates to CSVEYRGAEAFF. Full variable domain (missing parts from reference TRBV29-1 and TRBJ1-1): SAVISQKPSRDICQRGTSLTIQCQVDSQVTMMFWYRQQPGQSLTLIATANQGSEATYESGFVIDKFPISRPNLTFSTLTVSNMSPEDSSIYLCSVEYRGAEAFFGQGTRLTVV.

The rearrangement joins TRBV18 to TRBJ2-4; D possibly corresponds to TRBD2 (5 bases). The CDR3 runs 12 residues. V was clipped by 6 bases and J by 8 bases, with 11 bases between them. Germline V gene lookup returns CDR1 KGHSH and CDR2 LQKENI. CDR3 sequence: CASSLLGDIQYF. Written as DNA, the CDR3 is TGTGCCAGCTCTCTACTCGGGGACATTCAGTACTTC.

V gene TRBV6-5 combines with J gene TRBJ1-2; D uncertain. CDR1 and CDR2 from the germline V gene are MNHEY and SVGAGI. Trimming left V 6 bases short and J 3 bases short, with 11 bases between. The CDR3 has 13 amino acids. CDR3 nucleotide sequence: TGTGCCAGCAGGAGATTGCTACACTATGGCTACACCTTC. Protein: CASRRLLHYGYTF.

This chain links TRBV28 with TRBJ2-7; perhaps D is TRBD1 or TRBD2 (5 bases each). The CDR3 covers 14 residues. The germline gives CDR1 MDHEN, CDR2 SYDVKM. Trimming pared 1 base from V and 3 bases from J, leaving 10 bases between. The CDR3 region has the DNA TGTGCCAGCAGTTTATCGGGACCTTACTACGAGCAGTACTTC. Encoded protein: CASSLSGPYYEQYF.